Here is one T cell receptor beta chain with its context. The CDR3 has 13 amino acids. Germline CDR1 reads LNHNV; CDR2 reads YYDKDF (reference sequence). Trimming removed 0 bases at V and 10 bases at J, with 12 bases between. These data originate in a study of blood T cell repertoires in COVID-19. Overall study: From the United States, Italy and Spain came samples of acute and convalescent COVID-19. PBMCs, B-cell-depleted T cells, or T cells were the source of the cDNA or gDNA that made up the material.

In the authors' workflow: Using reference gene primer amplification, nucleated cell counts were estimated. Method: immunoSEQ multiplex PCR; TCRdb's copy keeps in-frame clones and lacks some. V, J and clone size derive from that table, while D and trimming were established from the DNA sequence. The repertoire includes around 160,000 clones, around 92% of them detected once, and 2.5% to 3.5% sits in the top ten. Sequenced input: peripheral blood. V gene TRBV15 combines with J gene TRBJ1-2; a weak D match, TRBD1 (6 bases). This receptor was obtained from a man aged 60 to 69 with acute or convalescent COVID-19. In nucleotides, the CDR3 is TGTGCCACCAGCAGAGAATGGTACAGGGACTACACCTTC. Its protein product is CATSREWYRDYTF.